A selection of T cell receptor beta chains follows, all from one sample in a study of CD8+ T cells in alopecia areata. TCRdb keeps only in-frame clones here, not all; method: immunoSEQ multiplex PCR. Here the sample spans 200,000 to 250,000 clones, under 75% being singletons. Here the sequenced sample was CD4+ T cells sorted from blood, taken at week 4, from a patient treated with tofacitinib. Source of these receptors: a human donor with alopecia areata. The CDR3 runs from the conserved cysteine through the conserved F or W. D genes are given only for firm matches. Not every row has a clone size; where given, it reads once, few, many or a size class.

V	J	D	size	CDR3	DNA
TRBV29-1	TRBJ2-7	-	few	CSVVTGGREQYF	TGCAGCGTTGTGACAGGAGGTCGCGAGCAGTACTTC
TRBV15	TRBJ1-1	-	-	CATSRDELPEAFF	TGTGCCACCAGCAGAGATGAATTGCCCGAAGCTTTCTTT
TRBV4-3	TRBJ2-3	TRBD1	-	CASSQDRASTDTQYF	TGCGCCAGCAGCCAGGACAGGGCTAGCACAGATACGCAGTATTTT
TRBV29-1	TRBJ2-3	TRBD1	-	CSVQTGYTQYF	TGCAGCGTCCAGACAGGGTATACGCAGTATTTT
TRBV29-1	TRBJ2-1	TRBD2	-	CSVRNSGLASEQFF	TGCAGCGTCCGAAATTCGGGACTAGCCTCTGAGCAGTTCTTC
TRBV29-1	TRBJ2-3	TRBD2	-	CSVGTRVTDTQYF	TGCAGCGTCGGGACTAGGGTGACAGATACGCAGTATTTT
TRBV30	TRBJ1-2	TRBD1	-	CAWSQDRGHGYTF	TGTGCCTGGAGTCAGGACAGGGGACATGGCTACACCTTC
TRBV4-1	TRBJ2-7	TRBD1	few	CASSQDQRTGGEQYF	TGCGCCAGCAGCCAAGACCAAAGGACAGGGGGCGAGCAGTACTTC
TRBV25-1	TRBJ2-3	TRBD1	-	CASSERTGGFTDTQYF	TGTGCCAGCAGTGAAAGAACAGGGGGCTTCACAGATACGCAGTATTTT
TRBV5-6	TRBJ2-1	-	-	CASSLGGVDEQFF	TGTGCCAGCAGCTTGGGTGGGGTCGATGAGCAGTTCTTC
TRBV11-1	TRBJ2-4	-	-	CASSFAAKNIQYF	TGTGCCAGCAGCTTTGCAGCCAAAAACATTCAGTACTTC
TRBV20-1	TRBJ1-4	-	once	CSVGRDEKLFF	TGCAGTGTGGGGCGTGATGAAAAACTGTTTTTT
TRBV30	TRBJ2-6	-	-	CAWTLSGANVLTF	TGTGCCTGGACACTGTCTGGGGCCAACGTCCTGACTTTC
TRBV27	TRBJ2-5	-	-	CASRAETQYF	TGTGCCAGCAGAGCCGAGACCCAGTACTTC
TRBV28	TRBJ2-1	TRBD1	few	CASRDRGGNEQFF	TGTGCCAGCCGGGACAGGGGAGGCAATGAGCAGTTCTTC
TRBV20-1	TRBJ2-3	-	-	CRQPGYTQYF	TGCAGACAGCCGGGGTACACGCAGTATTTT
TRBV4-3	TRBJ1-6	TRBD1	-	CASSHADRDNSPLHF	TGCGCCAGCAGCCACGCAGACAGGGATAATTCACCCCTCCACTTT
TRBV5-6	TRBJ1-6	TRBD1	-	CASSFDRGNSPLHF	TGTGCCAGCAGCTTCGACAGGGGTAATTCACCCCTCCACTTT
TRBV5-6	TRBJ1-1	TRBD1	once	CASSLRTGRTEAFF	TGTGCCAGCAGCCTCCGGACAGGGAGGACTGAAGCTTTCTTT
TRBV25-1	TRBJ2-5	-	once	CASSWGFYQETQYF	TGTGCCAGCAGTTGGGGGTTCTACCAAGAGACCCAGTACTTC
TRBV29-1	TRBJ1-2	-	-	CSVGDGIGGYTF	TGCAGCGTTGGAGACGGTATAGGAGGCTACACCTTC
TRBV25-1	TRBJ2-3	TRBD1	-	CASSELGQGPVHTDTQYF	TGTGCCAGCAGTGAATTGGGACAGGGACCCGTCCACACAGATACGCAGTATTTT
TRBV7-2	TRBJ2-7	-	-	CASSPSFGYEQYF	TGTGCCAGCAGTCCCAGCTTTGGTTACGAGCAGTACTTC
TRBV29-1	TRBJ2-5	TRBD2	-	CSARLAETQYF	TGCAGCGCCAGACTAGCGGAGACCCAGTACTTC
TRBV30	TRBJ1-3	TRBD1	once	CAWSEDRGPGNTIYF	TGTGCCTGGAGTGAGGACAGGGGGCCTGGAAACACCATATATTTT
TRBV15	TRBJ1-6	-	-	CATSRDGSPLHF	TGTGCCACCAGCAGAGATGGTTCACCCCTCCACTTT
TRBV2	TRBJ1-6	-	-	CASSDRSSYNSPLHF	TGTGCCAGCTCTGACCGGAGCTCCTATAATTCACCCCTCCACTTT
TRBV29-1	TRBJ1-5	TRBD1	-	CSVVQQGNGNQPQHF	TGCAGCGTCGTTCAACAGGGGAATGGGAATCAGCCCCAGCATTTT
TRBV6-5	TRBJ2-1	TRBD1	few	CASSYDRQGASVEQFF	TGTGCCAGCAGTTACGATAGACAGGGGGCGTCTGTTGAGCAGTTCTTC
TRBV9	TRBJ2-1	-	-	CASSVAPGPNNEQFF	TGTGCCAGCAGCGTAGCGCCGGGGCCTAACAATGAGCAGTTCTTC
TRBV9	TRBJ1-1	-	-	CASSAEAKNTEAFF	TGTGCCAGCAGCGCAGAGGCAAAGAACACTGAAGCTTTCTTT
TRBV2	TRBJ1-5	TRBD1	-	CPSRGQGDQPQHF	TGCCCCAGCAGGGGACAGGGTGATCAGCCCCAGCATTTT
TRBV4-1	TRBJ2-6	-	-	CASSLVGSGANVLTF	TGCGCCAGCAGTCTTGTAGGGTCAGGGGCCAACGTCCTGACTTTC
TRBV30	TRBJ2-3	TRBD2	-	CAWRPGLVTDTQYF	TGTGCCTGGCGACCGGGACTAGTAACAGATACGCAGTATTTT
TRBV7-2	TRBJ2-3	TRBD2	-	CASSRLVAGTDTQYF	TGTGCCAGCAGTCGACTAGTAGCGGGGACAGATACGCAGTATTTT
TRBV10-2	TRBJ2-7	TRBD1	-	CASSVGFGTAYEQYF	TGCGCCAGCAGTGTTGGATTCGGGACAGCCTACGAGCAGTACTTC
TRBV7-9	TRBJ1-2	TRBD1	-	CASSLDGTGTGYGYTF	TGTGCCAGCAGCTTAGACGGGACAGGGACGGGCTATGGCTACACCTTC
TRBV30	TRBJ2-1	-	-	CAWRVAGVNEQFF	TGTGCCTGGAGGGTCGCGGGTGTTAATGAGCAGTTCTTC
TRBV5-1	TRBJ2-1	-	-	CASSLGDNEQFF	TGCGCCAGCAGCTTGGGGGACAATGAGCAGTTCTTC
TRBV30	TRBJ1-2	TRBD1	-	CAWTLRTGQTYGYTF	TGTGCCTGGACCCTTCGGACAGGGCAGACCTATGGCTACACCTTC